These T cell receptor beta chains were read from a single sample in a study of blood T cell repertoires in COVID-19. Libraries were prepared by immunoSEQ multiplex PCR; TCRdb keeps only in-frame clonotypes and omits some of them. The sample contains 45,000 or so clones, roughly 88% of which appear only once. Input material: peripheral blood. The receptors were gathered from a woman at least 80 years old with acute or convalescent COVID-19. The CDR3 runs from the conserved cysteine through the conserved F or W.

length	V	CDR3
13	TRBV6-5	CASSLETGNTIYF
12	TRBV12-3/TRBV12-4	CASRDRARKLFF
16	TRBV2	CASRAGLAGSGETQYF
15	TRBV6-6	CASSTPGVGRNTIYF
15	TRBV10-2	CASSVAGSSYNEQFF
16	TRBV3-1/TRBV3-2	CASSQDTFFNTGELFF
12	TRBV9	CASSELAGLQFF
16	TRBV7-2	CASSLEGTGTRNEQFF
17	TRBV19	CASSITRLAGGPDTQYF
14	TRBV3-1/TRBV3-2	CASSQRTTTLEAFF
15	TRBV7-9	CASSLVLSMNTEAFF
18	TRBV10-3	CAISEGLQVRRSNYGYTF
16	TRBV11-1	CASSRRTSGTGGTQYF
15	TRBV4-1	CASSQATQVNQPQHF
15	TRBV19	CASSITGTSGYEQYF
18	TRBV27	CASSLDPGLAGAADTQYF
15	TRBV27	CASRRDRVTTGELFF